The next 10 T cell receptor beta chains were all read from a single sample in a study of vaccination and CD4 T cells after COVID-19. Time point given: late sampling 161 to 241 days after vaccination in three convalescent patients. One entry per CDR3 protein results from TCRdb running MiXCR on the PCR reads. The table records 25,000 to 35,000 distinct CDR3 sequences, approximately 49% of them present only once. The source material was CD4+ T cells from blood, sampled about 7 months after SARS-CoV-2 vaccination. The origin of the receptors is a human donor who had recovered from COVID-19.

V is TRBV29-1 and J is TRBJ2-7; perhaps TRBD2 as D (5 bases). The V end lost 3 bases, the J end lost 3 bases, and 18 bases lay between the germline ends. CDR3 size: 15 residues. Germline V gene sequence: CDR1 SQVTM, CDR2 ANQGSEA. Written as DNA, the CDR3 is TGCAGCGTTGAGAGGGCCCGACCTCGAAACTACGAGCAGTACTTC. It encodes CSVERARPRNYEQYF.

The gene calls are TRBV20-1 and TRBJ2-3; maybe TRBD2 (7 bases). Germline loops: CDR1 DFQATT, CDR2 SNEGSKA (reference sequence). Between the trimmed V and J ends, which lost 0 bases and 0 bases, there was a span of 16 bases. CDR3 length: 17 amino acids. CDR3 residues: CSARDGGGRTSTDTQYF. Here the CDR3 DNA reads TGCAGTGCTAGAGATGGCGGGGGCCGAACTAGCACAGATACGCAGTATTTT.

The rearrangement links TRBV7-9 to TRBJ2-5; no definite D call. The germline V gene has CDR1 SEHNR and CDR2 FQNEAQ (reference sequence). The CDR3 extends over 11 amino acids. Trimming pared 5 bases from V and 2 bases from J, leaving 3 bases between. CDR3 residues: CASSAQETQYF. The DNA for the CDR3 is TGTGCCAGCAGCGCTCAAGAGACCCAGTACTTC.

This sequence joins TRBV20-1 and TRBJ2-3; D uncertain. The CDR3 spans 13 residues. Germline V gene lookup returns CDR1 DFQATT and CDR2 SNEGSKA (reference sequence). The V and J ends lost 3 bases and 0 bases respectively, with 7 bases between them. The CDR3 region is CSASSVSTDTQYF. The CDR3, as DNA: TGCAGTGCTAGCAGTGTTAGCACAGATACGCAGTATTTT.

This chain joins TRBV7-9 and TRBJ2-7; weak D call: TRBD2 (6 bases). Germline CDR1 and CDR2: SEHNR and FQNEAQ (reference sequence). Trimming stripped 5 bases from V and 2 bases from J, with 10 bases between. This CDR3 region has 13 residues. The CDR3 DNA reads TGTGCCAGCAGCGCGGACTATACCTACGAGCAGTACTTC. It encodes CASSADYTYEQYF.

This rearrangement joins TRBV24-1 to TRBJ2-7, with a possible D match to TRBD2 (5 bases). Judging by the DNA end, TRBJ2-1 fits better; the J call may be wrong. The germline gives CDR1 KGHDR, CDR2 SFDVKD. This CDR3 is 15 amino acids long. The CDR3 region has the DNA TGTGCCACCAGTGAAGCCGGGCTCACGGGGAATGAGCAGTTCTTC. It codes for CATSEAGLTGNEQFF.

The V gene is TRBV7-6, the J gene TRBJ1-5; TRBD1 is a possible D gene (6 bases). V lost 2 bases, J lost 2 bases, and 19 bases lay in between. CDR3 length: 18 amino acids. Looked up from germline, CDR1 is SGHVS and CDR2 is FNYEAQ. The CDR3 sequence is CASSLSGRGGRGNQPQHF. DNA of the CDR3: TGTGCCAGCAGCTTAAGTGGGCGGGGGGGGCGAGGCAATCAGCCCCAGCATTTT. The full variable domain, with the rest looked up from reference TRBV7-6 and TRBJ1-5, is GAGVSQSPRYKVTKRGQDVALRCDPISGHVSLYWYRQALGQGPEFLTYFNYEAQQDKSGLPNDRFSAERPEGSISTLTIQRTEQRDSAMYRCASSLSGRGGRGNQPQHFGDGTRLSIL.

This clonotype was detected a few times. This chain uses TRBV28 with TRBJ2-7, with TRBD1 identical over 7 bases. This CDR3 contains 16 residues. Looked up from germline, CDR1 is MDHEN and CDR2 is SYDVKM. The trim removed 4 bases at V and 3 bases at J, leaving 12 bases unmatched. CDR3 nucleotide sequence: TGTGCCAGCAGTTCTCCTCTAAACAGGGGCGGCTACGAGCAGTACTTC. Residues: CASSSPLNRGGYEQYF.

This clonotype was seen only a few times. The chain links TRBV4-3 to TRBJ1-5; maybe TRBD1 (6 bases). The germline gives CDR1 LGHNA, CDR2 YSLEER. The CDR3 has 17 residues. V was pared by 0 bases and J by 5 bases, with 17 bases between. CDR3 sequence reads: CASSQDIGGGAYQPQHF. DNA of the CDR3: TGCGCCAGCAGCCAAGATATCGGTGGGGGCGCCTATCAGCCCCAGCATTTT.

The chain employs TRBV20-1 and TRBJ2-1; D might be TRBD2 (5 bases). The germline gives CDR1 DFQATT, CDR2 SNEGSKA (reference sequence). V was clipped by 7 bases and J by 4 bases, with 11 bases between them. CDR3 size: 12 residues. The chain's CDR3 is CSGEFGYNEQFF. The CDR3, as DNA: TGCAGTGGGGAGTTTGGTTACAATGAGCAGTTCTTC.